The 17 T cell receptor beta chains below were found in one sample sequenced in a study of shared clonotypes between healthy human individuals. Assay: immunoSEQ multiplex PCR; the TCRdb copy retains only in-frame clones and omits some. The sample carries a few million clones, 80% to 95% recorded once. Sequenced sample: naive CD4+ T cells from PBMCs. Subset in this sample: CD45RA+ positively selected. All receptors derive from a man in his late teens or twenties in good health. Some clones in this sample may be carry-over from other donors' samples.

The V call is TRBV7-9, the J call TRBJ1-1; D is possibly TRBD1 (5 bases). Trimming stripped 7 bases from V and 2 bases from J, with 17 bases between. The CDR3 totals 15 residues. CDR1 and CDR2 from the germline V gene are SEHNR and FQNEAQ (reference sequence). In DNA form, the CDR3 reads TGTGCCAGCACCCCAACGGAGGGGTCTAACACTGAAGCTTTCTTT. Its protein is CASTPTEGSNTEAFF.

This chain connects TRBV19 to TRBJ2-5, with 7 bases fitting TRBD2. The CDR3 runs to 15 residues. Germline V gives CDR1 LNHDA, CDR2 SQIVND (reference sequence). After removal of 5 bases from V and 5 bases from J, the junction contained 11 bases not matched to a gene. CDR3 DNA sequence: TGTGCCAGTAGTGGGGGGGACGACCCCGGGGAGACCCAGTACTTC. It is translated as CASSGGDDPGETQYF.

The table lists this clone with a few counts. The V gene is TRBV7-2, the J gene TRBJ1-2; 7 nucleotides match TRBD1. The CDR3 runs to 13 residues. Trimming at V came to 4 bases and at J to 5 bases, leaving 4 bases not matched to a gene. Looked up from germline, CDR1 is SGHTA and CDR2 is FQGNSA. This chain's CDR3 is CASSSDRRYGYTF. CDR3 bases: TGTGCCAGCAGCTCGGACAGGAGGTATGGCTACACCTTC.

The gene calls are TRBV11-3 and TRBJ2-3; D assignment may be TRBD1 or TRBD2 (6 bases each). The CDR3 totals 13 residues. Germline V gene data show CDR1 as SGHNT and CDR2 as YENEEA. Trimming removed 4 bases at V and 6 bases at J, with 11 bases between. CDR3 bases: TGTGCCAGCAGCTCGGGGGCAGAGGATACGCAGTATTTT. It encodes CASSSGAEDTQYF.

The rearrangement uses TRBV30 and TRBJ1-5; D unresolved. There are 14 residues in the CDR3. Trimming cost V 0 bases and J 9 bases, with 15 bases left between them. Germline-derived CDR1 and CDR2 are GTSNPN and SVGIG (reference sequence). CDR3 coding DNA: TGTGCCTGGAGTGTTGAAATCCGGGGTGGGCCCCAGCATTTT. Its translation is CAWSVEIRGGPQHF.

As to this clone: Within the sample, other DNA sequences also encode this same CDR3. Here the CDR3 DNA reads TGTGCCAGTAGTCCGGCAGGGTCCTATGGCTACACCTTC. It is translated as CASSPAGSYGYTF. The rearrangement uses TRBV19 and TRBJ1-2, with D tentatively TRBD1 (5 bases). Germline V gene data show CDR1 as LNHDA and CDR2 as SQIVND (reference sequence). The V gene lost 5 bases and the J gene lost 4 bases, with 11 bases spanning the gap. The CDR3 extends over 13 amino acids.

The chain employs TRBV2 and TRBJ1-3; the D is unclear. Germline values: CDR1 SNHLY, CDR2 FYNNEI. The CDR3 loop spans 13 amino acids. Trimming took off 7 bases at V and 1 base at J, with 8 bases between the two ends. The DNA for the CDR3 is TGTGCCAGCAAGCTGGGTTCTGGAAACACCATATATTTT. It translates to CASKLGSGNTIYF. Variable domain in full (rest from reference TRBV2 and TRBJ1-3): EPEVTQTPSHQVTQMGQEVILRCVPISNHLYFYWYRQILGQKVEFLVSFYNNEISEKSEIFDDQFSVERPDGSNFTLKIRSTKLEDSAMYFCASKLGSGNTIYFGEGSWLTVV.

The chain has TRBV28 and TRBJ1-2; TRBD1 aligns across 7 bases. CDR1 and CDR2 (germline): MDHEN, SYDVKM. V trimming: 5 bases; J trimming: 3 bases; junction bases outside the gene matches: 3. There are 13 residues in the CDR3. CDR3 nucleotides: TGTGCCAGCAGTCGACAGGGAGACTATGGCTACACCTTC. It translates to CASSRQGDYGYTF.

The J gene is TRBJ1-4, the V gene TRBV7-9; D call uncertain. The germline V gene has CDR1 SEHNR and CDR2 FQNEAQ (reference sequence). This CDR3 contains 14 residues. The V gene lost 3 bases and the J gene lost 3 bases, with 8 bases spanning the gap. In nucleotides, the CDR3 is TGTGCCAGCAGCTTGGAAGGGTCTAATGAAAAACTGTTTTTT. It specifies CASSLEGSNEKLFF. The variable domain in full, completed from reference TRBV7-9 and TRBJ1-4, reads DTGVSQNPRHKITKRGQNVTFRCDPISEHNRLYWYRQTLGQGPEFLTYFQNEAQLEKSRLLSDRFSAERPKGSFSTLEIQRTEQGDSAMYLCASSLEGSNEKLFFGSGTQLSVL.

The genes are TRBV7-2 and TRBJ1-1; D not certain. The CDR3 totals 11 residues. The germline V gene encodes CDR1 SGHTA and CDR2 FQGNSA. Between the trimmed V and J ends, which lost 3 bases and 4 bases, there was a span of 3 bases. The CDR3 DNA sequence: TGTGCCAGCAGCTTCCTCACTGAAGCTTTCTTT. It yields the protein CASSFLTEAFF. Variable domain in full (rest from reference TRBV7-2 and TRBJ1-1): GAGVSQSPSNKVTEKGKDVELRCDPISGHTALYWYRQSLGQGLEFLIYFQGNSAPDKSGLPSDRFSAERTGGSVSTLTIQRTQQEDSAVYLCASSFLTEAFFGQGTRLTVV.

V and J are TRBV18 and TRBJ2-1; D gene ambiguous. The V gene's germline CDR1 is KGHSH and CDR2 LQKENI. With 3 bases removed from V and 4 bases from J, the gap between germline ends came to 10 bases. CDR3 length: 14 residues. The CDR3 loop reads CASSPQPIYNEQFF. The CDR3 coding sequence is TGTGCCAGCTCACCCCAACCAATATACAATGAGCAGTTCTTC.

The V gene is TRBV10-3, the J gene TRBJ2-7, with 9 bases fitting TRBD1. CDR3 length equals 12 residues. The junction had 6 bases not matched to a gene; V was cut back by 11 bases and J by 4 bases. Germline CDR1 is ENHRY and CDR2 is SYGVKD. As DNA, the CDR3 is TGTGCCTCCGGGGACAGGGTGTACGAGCAGTACTTC. Translated, it gives CASGDRVYEQYF.

This clone was observed once. The chain recombines TRBV4-3 with TRBJ2-3; 15 bases align to TRBD2. J gave up 0 bases and V 3 bases, and 13 bases lay outside the gene matches. Per the germline V gene, CDR1 is LGHNA and CDR2 is YSLEER. The CDR3 runs 21 residues. For the CDR3, the DNA is TGCGCCAGCAGCCATCGATTTCCGGGACTAGCGGGAGGAGTCAGCACAGATACGCAGTATTTT. This translates into CASSHRFPGLAGGVSTDTQYF.

This clone was picked up one time. V is TRBV6-5 and J is TRBJ2-2; D may be TRBD1 or TRBD2 (5 bases each). The CDR3 loop spans 15 amino acids. Trimming cost V 6 bases and J 2 bases, with 13 bases left between them. CDR1 is MNHEY, CDR2 SVGAGI, per germline. As DNA, the CDR3 is TGTGCCAGCAGGGTGAGGGACCGAAACACCGGGGAGCTGTTTTTT. The encoded protein is CASRVRDRNTGELFF.

V gene TRBV7-2 combines with J gene TRBJ2-7; the D is unclear. V was shortened by 7 bases and J by 2 bases, with 12 bases between the two germline ends. The CDR3 contains 13 residues. The V gene's germline CDR1 is SGHTA and CDR2 FQGNSA. CDR3 loop: CASKGYSAYEQYF. The CDR3 nucleotides are TGTGCCAGCAAGGGCTACAGTGCCTACGAGCAGTACTTC. The variable domain in full, with the rest retrieved from reference TRBV7-2 and TRBJ2-7, is GAGVSQSPSNKVTEKGKDVELRCDPISGHTALYWYRQSLGQGLEFLIYFQGNSAPDKSGLPSDRFSAERTGGSVSTLTIQRTQQEDSAVYLCASKGYSAYEQYFGPGTRLTVT.

Written as DNA, the CDR3 is TGTGCCAGCAGTTACTACGGCGGACGGAATGAAAAACTGTTTTTT. Residues: CASSYYGGRNEKLFF. The chain joins TRBV6-5 to TRBJ1-4; D is unclear. CDR3 size: 15 residues. Looked up from germline, CDR1 is MNHEY and CDR2 is SVGAGI. V dropped 1 base and J dropped 5 bases, with 11 bases sitting between them.

The chain employs TRBV27 and TRBJ2-7, with D possibly called TRBD1 or TRBD2 (6 bases each). Between the trimmed V and J ends, which lost 6 bases and 5 bases, there was a span of 14 bases. This CDR3 spans 13 amino acids. Per germline, CDR1 MNHEY and CDR2 SMNVEV (reference sequence). The CDR3 DNA reads as TGTGCCAGCAGCTTTCTCGGGGGCCACGAGCAGTACTTC. Its protein product is CASSFLGGHEQYF.